This is a list of T cell receptor beta chains from one sample in a study of siplizumab effects on memory and regulatory T cells. The assay was immunoSEQ multiplex PCR, and TCRdb's table has in-frame clones only and misses some. Here the sample spans around 100,000 clones, 75% to 95% being singletons. Input material: CD4+ T cells sorted from blood. The receptor set was obtained from a human donor in good health. The CDR3 runs from the conserved cysteine through the conserved F or W. The D gene is left open where the match is weak. The size entry is marked missing in some rows and otherwise reads once, few, many or a size class.

v_call,j_call,d_call,clone_size,cdr3_nt,cdr3_aa
TRBV7-9,TRBJ2-6,-,-,TGTGCCAGCAGCTTAGGCCTGGCTGGGGCCAACGTCCTGACTTTC,CASSLGLAGANVLTF
TRBV5-1,TRBJ2-1,TRBD1,-,TGCGCCAGCAGGGGTGCGACAGGGAGTTACAATGAGCAGTTCTTC,CASRGATGSYNEQFF
TRBV28,TRBJ1-6,-,-,TGTGCCAGCAGCCGGCGTTGGGGCGATTCACCCCTCCACTTT,CASSRRWGDSPLHF
TRBV19,TRBJ1-3,-,-,TGTGCCAGCAGAAGATCAGGGGAGGGAAACACCATATATTTT,CASRRSGEGNTIYF
TRBV4-3,TRBJ1-1,-,-,TGCGCCAGCAGCCCTGGGGACAAGAACACTGAAGCTTTCTTT,CASSPGDKNTEAFF
TRBV28,TRBJ2-4,-,-,TGTGCCAGCGGCCAACAGGGCCCCATTCAGTACTTC,CASGQQGPIQYF
TRBV6-5,TRBJ1-3,-,-,TGTGCCAGCAGTTACTCACCGCCGCGATCTGGAAACACCATATATTTT,CASSYSPPRSGNTIYF
TRBV5-1,TRBJ2-3,TRBD2,-,TGCGCCAGCAGCTCCAACGCCGCTGGACTAGCGGGGGCAGATACGCAGTATTTT,CASSSNAAGLAGADTQYF
TRBV27,TRBJ2-3,-,-,TGTGCCAGCAGCCTAGGAGATACGCAGTATTTT,CASSLGDTQYF
TRBV7-2,TRBJ2-6,-,-,TGTGCCAGCAGCTTGGGGCCAGGCGCTGGGGCCAACGTCCTGACTTTC,CASSLGPGAGANVLTF
TRBV7-9,TRBJ2-3,TRBD2,-,TGTGCCAGCAGCTTAGGGACTAGCGGGGGTGCGGATACGCAGTATTTT,CASSLGTSGGADTQYF
TRBV15,TRBJ2-7,-,many,TGTGCCACCAGCAGAGATGGTACCGCGGGGGAGCAGTACTTC,CATSRDGTAGEQYF
TRBV7-7,TRBJ2-3,-,-,TGTGCCAGCAGCTTCTCGCGGATCGATACGCAGTATTTT,CASSFSRIDTQYF
TRBV5-4,TRBJ1-1,-,-,TGTGCCAGCAGCCCGAGGGACACTGAAGCTTTCTTT,CASSPRDTEAFF
TRBV11-2,TRBJ2-5,-,-,TGTGCCAGCAGCTTAGAGGGGGCGACCCAGTACTTC,CASSLEGATQYF
TRBV28,TRBJ1-2,TRBD1,few,TGTGCCAGCCAAGAGACAGGGAGAATCTATGGCTACACCTTC,CASQETGRIYGYTF
TRBV10-1,TRBJ1-2,-,once,TGCGCCAGCAGTGATTCCGGCAGCCCGTTCTATGGCTACACCTTC,CASSDSGSPFYGYTF
TRBV7-3,TRBJ2-3,-,few,TGTGCCAGCAGCTTAAGATCATTAGCAGATACGCAGTATTTT,CASSLRSLADTQYF
TRBV18,TRBJ2-2,TRBD2,-,TGTGCCAGCTCCACTCGGGGGGTGAACACCGGGGAGCTGTTTTTT,CASSTRGVNTGELFF
TRBV6-6,TRBJ1-5,TRBD1,-,TGTGCCAGCAGTTCTCAGGGGGCATATCAGCCCCAGCATTTT,CASSSQGAYQPQHF
TRBV4-3,TRBJ2-3,TRBD2,-,TGCGCCAGCAGCCACATGGGACTAGCGGGGGCAGATACGCAGTATTTT,CASSHMGLAGADTQYF
TRBV28,TRBJ2-1,TRBD2,-,TGTGCCAGCAGTTCACGACTAGCCCATACTTACAATGAGCAGTTCTTC,CASSSRLAHTYNEQFF
TRBV11-2,TRBJ2-7,-,-,TGTGCCAGCAGACAGGGGAGGTACGAGCAGTACTTC,CASRQGRYEQYF
TRBV2,TRBJ2-1,TRBD2,once,TGTGCCAGCAGAGGACTAGCGGCCTACAATGAGCAGTTCTTC,CASRGLAAYNEQFF
TRBV5-1,TRBJ1-1,TRBD1,-,TGCGCCAGCAGCTTGGGGGACAGATCCTTGAACACTGAAGCTTTCTTT,CASSLGDRSLNTEAFF
TRBV5-1,TRBJ1-2,-,once,TGCGCCAGCAGCTTTCCGGGGGGCTATGGCTACACCTTC,CASSFPGGYGYTF
TRBV7-6,TRBJ1-1,-,-,TGTGCCAGCAGCTTACCGGACGGGAACACTGAAGCTTTCTTT,CASSLPDGNTEAFF
TRBV10-3,TRBJ2-1,TRBD2,-,TGTGCCATCAGTGAGTCGACTAGCGGGGGGGCAGATGAGCAGTTCTTC,CAISESTSGGADEQFF
TRBV29-1,TRBJ2-2,-,-,TGCAGCGTTGGAGGGACGGGGGCCCACACCGGGGAGCTGTTTTTT,CSVGGTGAHTGELFF
TRBV6-5,TRBJ2-7,-,-,TGTGCCAGCAATCGGGACGGTCTATACGAGCAGTACTTC,CASNRDGLYEQYF
TRBV29-1,TRBJ1-1,-,-,TGCAGCGTGAGGGGGAGCACTGAAGCTTTCTTT,CSVRGSTEAFF
TRBV28,TRBJ1-2,TRBD1,-,TGTGCCAGCACCCGACAGGGAATCTTCAGTGGCTACACCTTC,CASTRQGIFSGYTF
TRBV7-9,TRBJ2-1,-,-,TGTGCCAGCAGCTTAAACAATGAGCAGTTCTTC,CASSLNNEQFF